A single sample is the source of the 29 T cell receptor beta chains below, sequenced in a study of cytomegalovirus exposure and HLA in healthy donors. Amplification used 60 Vbeta primers and 13 Jbeta primers. Data came from immunoSEQ multiplex PCR; TCRdb stores just in-frame clones and leaves some out. The data contain fewer than 200,000 clones, roughly 87% of them singletons. Sequencing input: PBMCs. Receptors originate from a boy between 2 and 10 years old in good health and CMV-seronegative.

The V call is TRBV27, the J call TRBJ1-1, with 7 nucleotides matching TRBD1. Germline assignment: CDR1 MNHEY and CDR2 SMNVEV (reference sequence). After removal of 3 bases from V and 5 bases from J, the junction contained 3 bases not matched to a gene. The CDR3 contains 13 residues. Here the CDR3 reads CASSFFRGTEAFF. The CDR3 DNA follows: TGTGCCAGCAGTTTTTTCAGGGGGACTGAAGCTTTCTTT.

This chain connects TRBV27 to TRBJ1-5; 11 bases map to TRBD1. CDR1 is MNHEY, CDR2 SMNVEV, per germline (reference sequence). After removal of 6 bases from V and 7 bases from J, the junction contained 8 bases not matched to a gene. CDR3 length: 15 amino acids. As DNA, the CDR3 is TGTGCCAGCAGCGCCGGGACAGGGGGATTGCAGCCCCAGCATTTT. This gives the protein CASSAGTGGLQPQHF.

The CDR3 DNA reads TGTGCCAGCAGCCTATTACCGGGACAGGGGCCCCTCCCCGCGAATGCTTTCTTT. It encodes CASSLLPGQGPLPANAFF. This sequence joins TRBV7-3 and TRBJ1-1, with TRBD1 matching 10 bases. The germline V gene has CDR1 SGHTA and CDR2 FQGTGA. The trim removed 5 bases at V and 11 bases at J, leaving 23 bases unmatched. The CDR3 is 18 residues long.

A single count supports this clone. CDR3 DNA sequence: TGCAGCTTTGGAAGGACAAGGAACACTGAAGCTTTCTTT. Translation gives CSFGRTRNTEAFF. The J gene is TRBJ1-1, the V gene TRBV29-1, with D possibly being TRBD1 (5 bases). The germline V gene encodes CDR1 SQVTM and CDR2 ANQGSEA. V lost 8 bases to trimming and J lost 1 base, with 14 bases between them. CDR3 length equals 13 residues.

V gene TRBV7-3 combines with J gene TRBJ2-1; D not certain. CDR1 and CDR2 from the germline V gene are SGHTA and FQGTGA. The CDR3 runs to 14 residues. V lost 5 bases to trimming and J lost 9 bases, with 17 bases between them. In DNA, the CDR3 is TGTGCCAGCAGCCTGACTTCGGGTCCCAGTGAGCAGTTCTTC. Its translation: CASSLTSGPSEQFF.

On this clone itself: Compared with germline, one end of the junction differs, possibly owing to a read error. The chain carries TRBV5-1 and TRBJ1-4, with D possibly matching TRBD1 (5 bases). The CDR3 runs to 14 residues. Germline assignment: CDR1 SGHRS and CDR2 YFSETQ. The CDR3 sequence: CASRYDSPNEKLFF. DNA for the CDR3: TGCGCCAGCAGATATGACAGTCCTAACGAAAAACTGTTTTTT. Using reference TRBV5-1 and TRBJ1-4 for the parts outside the CDR3, the full variable domain is KAGVTQTPRYLIKTRGQQVTLSCSPISGHRSVSWYQQTPGQGLQFLFEYFSETQRNKGNFPGRFSGRQFSNSRSEMNVSTLELGDSALYLCASRYDSPNEKLFFGSGTQLSVL.

The chain is built from TRBV27 and TRBJ1-5, with TRBD1 matching over 9 bases. V gave up 7 bases and J gave up 5 bases; unmatched junction bases: 6. This CDR3 spans 14 amino acids. Germline CDR1 and CDR2: MNHEY and SMNVEV (reference sequence). The CDR3 spells CASKQDRGHQPQHF. Written as DNA, the CDR3 is TGTGCCAGCAAGCAGGACAGGGGTCATCAGCCCCAGCATTTT.

The CDR3: CASSPAQGAGEQYF. The DNA for the CDR3 is TGTGCCAGCTCACCCGCACAGGGGGCAGGCGAGCAGTACTTC. J is TRBJ2-7 and V is TRBV18; the match to TRBD1 covers 9 bases. After removal of 3 bases from V and 6 bases from J, the junction contained 6 bases not matched to a gene. The CDR3 contains 14 residues. Germline CDR1 reads KGHSH; CDR2 reads LQKENI.

The chain combines TRBV10-3 with TRBJ1-6; TRBD1 is a possible D gene (5 bases). Germline V CDR1 and CDR2: ENHRY, SYGVKD. The CDR3 has 16 amino acids. Trimming stripped 6 bases from V and 7 bases from J, with 19 bases between. The CDR3 nucleotides read TGTGCCATCAGCAACGCCCCGGGGGAGGCAAATTCACCCCTCCACTTT. Residues: CAISNAPGEANSPLHF.

This clone was seen only once. The chain combines TRBV18 with TRBJ1-1; D is possibly TRBD1 (5 bases). The CDR3 is made up of 14 amino acids. Germline V gives CDR1 KGHSH, CDR2 LQKENI. Trimming shortened V by 3 bases and J by 1 base, and 9 bases separated the two germline ends. The CDR3 region is CASSPTAQNTEAFF. The CDR3 coding sequence is TGTGCCAGCTCACCGACAGCCCAGAACACTGAAGCTTTCTTT.

This chain joins TRBV18 and TRBJ1-5; D unclear. Trimming took off 3 bases at V and 2 bases at J, with 11 bases between the two ends. This CDR3 contains 15 residues. Germline loops: CDR1 KGHSH, CDR2 LQKENI. CDR3 nucleotides: TGTGCCAGCTCACCGGGCGCAGGCCGCAATCAGCCCCAGCATTTT. Amino acid sequence: CASSPGAGRNQPQHF.

The chain combines TRBV28 with TRBJ2-5; D not resolved. The V and J ends lost 5 bases and 5 bases respectively, with 12 bases between them. The CDR3 has 13 residues. From germline, CDR1 is MDHEN and CDR2 SYDVKM. The CDR3 region has the DNA TGTGCCAGCAGTCCGGGTCTATCGGAGACCCAGTACTTC. Translation gives CASSPGLSETQYF.

The CDR3 protein is CASGSQSATEAFF. The CDR3 DNA follows: TGTGCCAGCGGTTCACAGTCGGCCACTGAAGCTTTCTTT. The rearrangement links TRBV6-1 to TRBJ1-1; D call uncertain. The germline CDR1 and CDR2 sequences are MNHNS and SASEGT. CDR3 length: 13 amino acids. V was cut by 8 bases and J by 4 bases, with 14 bases left in between.

The chain uses TRBV19 and TRBJ1-6; 7 bases match TRBD1. The CDR3 has 12 residues. The V and J ends lost 9 bases and 6 bases, in that order; junction bases with no gene match: 2. Germline CDR1 is LNHDA and CDR2 is SQIVND (reference sequence). The CDR3 protein is CASRDSNSPLHF. The CDR3 nucleotides read TGTGCCAGCCGGGACAGTAATTCACCCCTCCACTTT.

This clone showed up just once. As DNA, the CDR3 is TGTGCCACCAGCAGAGATAGGGGAGGCACTGAAGCTTTCTTT. It specifies CATSRDRGGTEAFF. The rearrangement joins TRBV15 to TRBJ1-1; a possible D gene is TRBD1 (5 bases). The CDR3 covers 14 residues. The germline V and J ends were trimmed by 0 bases and 4 bases, with 9 bases remaining between them. Per the germline V gene, CDR1 is LNHNV and CDR2 is YYDKDF (reference sequence).

This clone was recorded a few times. Here the CDR3 reads CASAHRARNQPQHF. The CDR3 bases are TGTGCCAGCGCCCATCGTGCGCGCAATCAGCCCCAGCATTTT. The chain combines TRBV28 with TRBJ1-5; D gene ambiguous. Germline V lookup: CDR1 MDHEN, CDR2 SYDVKM. Between the trimmed V and J ends, which lost 8 bases and 2 bases, there was a span of 13 bases. This CDR3 contains 14 residues.

The chain carries TRBV7-2 and TRBJ1-5; no clear D. The CDR3 sequence is 13 residues long. Germline V gene data show CDR1 as SGHTA and CDR2 as FQGNSA. V was pared by 4 bases and J by 0 bases, with 4 bases between. In DNA form, the CDR3 reads TGTGCCAGCAGCTCAAATAGCAATCAGCCCCAGCATTTT. This sequence encodes CASSSNSNQPQHF.

The chain has TRBV27 and TRBJ1-5; TRBD1 matches at 8 bases. This CDR3 contains 15 residues. The V gene's germline CDR1 is MNHEY and CDR2 SMNVEV (reference sequence). Unmatched junction bases numbered 9, after V lost 6 bases and J lost 5 bases. The CDR3 here is CASSPTWTGHQPQHF. The DNA for the CDR3 is TGTGCCAGCAGCCCTACGTGGACAGGGCATCAGCCCCAGCATTTT.

V usage is TRBV4-2 and J usage is TRBJ2-2; TRBD1 is a possible D gene (6 bases). Trimming removed 1 base from V and 3 bases from J, with 6 bases in between. Germline CDR1 LGHNA, CDR2 YNFKEQ. The CDR3 is 14 amino acids. The CDR3 DNA reads as TGTGCCAGCAGCCAAGGACAGGACACCGGGGAGCTGTTTTTT. Translation gives CASSQGQDTGELFF.

This chain joins TRBV28 and TRBJ2-5; a weak D match, TRBD1 (5 bases). The J call may be faulty, since TRBJ2-7 better matches the DNA end. Germline V gene data show CDR1 as MDHEN and CDR2 as SYDVKM. The CDR3 runs 14 residues. The CDR3 nucleotides are TGTGCCAGCAGTTTAGGGCCAGGGTCCTACGAGCAGTACTTC. Its translation: CASSLGPGSYEQYF.

This chain connects TRBV28 to TRBJ1-3; D is unresolved. The ends were cut back, 5 bases at V and 1 base at J, with 6 bases in the middle. Germline-derived CDR1 and CDR2 are MDHEN and SYDVKM. The CDR3 has 13 amino acids. CDR3 DNA: TGTGCCAGCAGTGGGAGGTCTGGAAACACCATATATTTT. Its translation: CASSGRSGNTIYF.

The V and J genes are TRBV30 and TRBJ2-1, with a possible D match to TRBD2 (5 bases). The CDR3 length is 11 residues. CDR1 is GTSNPN and CDR2 is SVGIG in the germline V gene (reference sequence). V gave up 1 base and J gave up 7 bases, with 5 bases separating them. This chain's CDR3 is CAWSGRNEQFF. CDR3 nucleotide sequence: TGTGCCTGGAGTGGGAGGAATGAGCAGTTCTTC.

This chain links TRBV11-1 with TRBJ1-1; D is uncertain. V lost 4 bases and J lost 2, with 14 bases in between. Germline V gene lookup returns CDR1 SGHAT and CDR2 FQDESV (reference sequence). The CDR3 spans 15 residues. This chain's CDR3 is CASSSTSLDNTEAFF. DNA for the CDR3: TGTGCCAGCAGCTCCACTAGTCTCGATAACACTGAAGCTTTCTTT. Full variable domain (rest looked up from reference TRBV11-1 and TRBJ1-1): EAEVAQSPRYKITEKSQAVAFWCDPISGHATLYWYRQILGQGPELLVQFQDESVVDDSQLPKDRFSAERLKGVDSTLKIQPAELGDSAMYLCASSSTSLDNTEAFFGQGTRLTVV.

This clone has just a few counts. The chain couples TRBV5-4 to TRBJ2-1; D possibly corresponds to TRBD2 (5 bases). The CDR3 contains 14 residues. Germline V gene sequence: CDR1 SGHNT, CDR2 YYREEE (reference sequence). V was shortened by 0 bases and J by 4 bases, with 8 bases between the two germline ends. The CDR3 reads CASSLVPGYNEQFF. The CDR3 DNA reads as TGTGCCAGCAGCTTGGTCCCGGGATACAATGAGCAGTTCTTC.

This rearrangement joins TRBV10-3 to TRBJ2-7; TRBD1 agrees at 7 bases. CDR3 size: 13 residues. V trimming: 9 bases; J trimming: 4 bases; junction bases outside the gene matches: 9. Germline loops: CDR1 ENHRY, CDR2 SYGVKD. The CDR3 loop is CAIQPGTAYEQYF. The CDR3 nucleotides are TGTGCCATACAGCCTGGGACAGCATACGAGCAGTACTTC.

The chain links TRBV6-1 to TRBJ2-5; 7 bases fit TRBD2. The CDR3 is 14 amino acids. V lost 9 bases and J lost 1; bases outside the gene matches: 8. Germline CDR1 and CDR2: MNHNS and SASEGT. For the CDR3, the DNA is TGTGCCAGTGGAGTAGGGACTACCCAAGAGACCCAGTACTTC. It codes for CASGVGTTQETQYF.

Comments on this clone: The same CDR3 arises from other DNA sequences in this sample as well. The chain employs TRBV27 and TRBJ2-7, with D possibly matching TRBD1 (5 bases). The CDR3 contains 13 residues. The V and J ends lost 5 bases and 3 bases respectively, with 11 bases between them. Germline CDR1 is MNHEY and CDR2 is SMNVEV (reference sequence). The CDR3 nucleotides read TGTGCCAGCAGTATAACAGGAGACTACGAGCAGTACTTC. This gives the protein CASSITGDYEQYF.

The count of this clone is one. The CDR3 nucleotides are TGCGCCAGCAGCTTGGGACTAGCGGGAGGTAGTAACGAGCAGTACTTC. This sequence encodes CASSLGLAGGSNEQYF. This chain joins TRBV5-1 and TRBJ2-7, with 13 bases that match TRBD2. V was clipped by 0 bases and J by 5 bases; unmatched bases: 5. The CDR3 consists of 16 residues. Germline V gene sequence: CDR1 SGHRS, CDR2 YFSETQ.

The V call is TRBV9, the J call TRBJ2-5; the D is unclear. The J call may be incorrect, as the DNA end agrees better with TRBJ2-7. CDR1 and CDR2 from the germline V gene are SGDLS and YYNGEE. CDR3 size: 14 residues. CDR3 loop: CASSPQHDTYEQYF. CDR3 bases: TGTGCCAGCAGCCCCCAACATGACACCTACGAGCAGTACTTC.